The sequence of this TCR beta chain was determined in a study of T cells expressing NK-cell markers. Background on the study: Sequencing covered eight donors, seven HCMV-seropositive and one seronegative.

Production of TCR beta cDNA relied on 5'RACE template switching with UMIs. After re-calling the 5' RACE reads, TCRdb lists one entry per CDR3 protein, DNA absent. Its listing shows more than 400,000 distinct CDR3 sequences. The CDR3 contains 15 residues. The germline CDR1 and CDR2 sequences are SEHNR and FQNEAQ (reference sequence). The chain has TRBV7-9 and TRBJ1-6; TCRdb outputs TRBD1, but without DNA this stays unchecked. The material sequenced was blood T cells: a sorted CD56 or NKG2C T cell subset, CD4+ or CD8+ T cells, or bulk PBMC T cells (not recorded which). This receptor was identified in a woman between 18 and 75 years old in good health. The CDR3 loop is CASRARDSTNSPLHF.